This TCR beta chain was sequenced in a study of cytomegalovirus exposure and HLA in healthy donors. PCR was performed using 60 Vbeta and 13 Jbeta primers. Libraries were prepared by immunoSEQ multiplex PCR; TCRdb keeps only in-frame clonotypes and omits some of them. The data show tens of thousands of clones, and the top ten clones hold just over 15%. The CDR3 runs 14 residues. Per the germline V gene, CDR1 is MNHEY and CDR2 is SVGAGI. V shed 2 bases, J shed 10 bases, and the junction held 8 bases outside the gene matches. The genes are TRBV6-5 and TRBJ2-3; TRBD2 aligns across 8 bases. The sequenced sample consisted of PBMCs. The receptor was derived from a man aged 50-59 years in good health and CMV-seropositive. CDR3 region: CASSYEASGLAQYF. The CDR3 DNA follows: TGTGCCAGCAGTTACGAGGCTAGCGGGTTGGCGCAGTATTTT.